What follows describes a single TCR beta chain. This record comes from a study of blood T cell repertoires in COVID-19. Background on the study: Samples came from the United States, Italy and Spain, spanning acute and convalescent COVID-19. PBMCs, B-cell-depleted T cells, or T cells provided the cDNA or gDNA that made up the material.

Per the study methods: From reference gene primer amplification, estimates of nucleated cell counts were derived. Profiling relied on immunoSEQ multiplex PCR, and the TCRdb table lists in-frame clones only, not all of them. V and J calls plus clone size are reproduced from that table; the DNA served to infer D and trimming. The table includes about 50,000 clones, roughly 90% detected once. With 3 bases removed from V and 2 bases from J, the gap between germline ends came to 12 bases. CDR3 length: 15 amino acids. Germline V gives CDR1 LNHNV, CDR2 YYDKDF (reference sequence). The J gene is TRBJ2-3, the V gene TRBV15, with a possible D match to TRBD1 (6 bases). The sequencing sample was made of peripheral blood. The TCR sequence derives from a woman of 80 years or more with acute or convalescent COVID-19. The CDR3 protein is CATSSRQGNTDTQYF. CDR3 in DNA: TGTGCCACCAGCAGTAGGCAGGGGAACACAGATACGCAGTATTTT. Together with reference TRBV15 and TRBJ2-3, the CDR3 gives the full variable domain: DAMVIQNPRYQVTQFGKPVTLSCSQTLNHNVMYWYQQKSSQAPKLLFHYYDKDFNNEADTPDNFQSRRPNTSFCFLDIRSPGLGDTAMYLCATSSRQGNTDTQYFGPGTRLTVL.